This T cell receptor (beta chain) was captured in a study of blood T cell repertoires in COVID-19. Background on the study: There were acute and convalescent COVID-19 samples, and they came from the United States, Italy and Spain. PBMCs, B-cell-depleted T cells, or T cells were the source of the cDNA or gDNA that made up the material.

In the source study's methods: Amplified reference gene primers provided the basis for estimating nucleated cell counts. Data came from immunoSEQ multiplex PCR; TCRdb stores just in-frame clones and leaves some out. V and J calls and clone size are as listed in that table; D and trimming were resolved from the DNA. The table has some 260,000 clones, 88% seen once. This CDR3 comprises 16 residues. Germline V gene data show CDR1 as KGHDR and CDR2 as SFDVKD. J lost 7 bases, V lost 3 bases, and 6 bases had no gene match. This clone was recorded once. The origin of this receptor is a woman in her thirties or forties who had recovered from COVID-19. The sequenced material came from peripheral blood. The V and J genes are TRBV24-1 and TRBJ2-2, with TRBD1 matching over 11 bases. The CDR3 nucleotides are TGTGCCACCAGTGATCCGGACAGGGGGCGCGACGGGGAGCTGTTTTTT. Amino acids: CATSDPDRGRDGELFF.